This T cell receptor beta chain was sequenced for a study of cytotoxic CD8 clonotypes in ibrutinib-treated CLL. Study details: Partial responses numbered around 25 and complete responses 2; after a median around 74 months, about 14 stayed remitted and approximately twelve progressed.

Study conclusions and caveats: Baseline levels were approached again at progression, after clonality had risen at ibrutinib response.

Regarding this clone: The antigen is not known.

For TCR beta libraries, roughly 2 micrograms of genomic DNA were obtained from cryopreserved PBMCs. The data were produced by immunoSEQ multiplex PCR, yet TCRdb's version contains in-frame clones alone and is incomplete. The sample holds 200,000 or so clones, nearly 80% seen once. This CDR3 has 15 amino acids. Germline V gene sequence: CDR1 SGHTA, CDR2 FQGNSA. Trimming shortened V by 6 bases and J by 4 bases, and 18 bases separated the two germline ends. V is TRBV7-2 and J is TRBJ1-2; maybe TRBD1 (6 bases). This sequence was found in a human donor with chronic lymphocytic leukemia. The sample consisted of PBMCs, taken after 12 months of ibrutinib treatment. Here the CDR3 DNA reads TGTGCCAGCAGTCGTTTCACCGGGACAATCTATGGCTACACCTTC. This encodes CASSRFTGTIYGYTF. The whole variable domain, remainder taken from reference TRBV7-2 and TRBJ1-2, is GAGVSQSPSNKVTEKGKDVELRCDPISGHTALYWYRQSLGQGLEFLIYFQGNSAPDKSGLPSDRFSAERTGGSVSTLTIQRTQQEDSAVYLCASSRFTGTIYGYTFGSGTRLTVV.